The 28 T cell receptor beta chains in this list originate from one sample, sequenced in a study of control samples from healthy donors and cancer patients. Sequencing used immunoSEQ multiplex PCR; TCRdb keeps in-frame clones, though not all of them. The sample lists 150,000 to 200,000 clones, around 90% occurring once. Sample: blood. These receptors were obtained from a woman aged 30 to 39 in good health.

The chain employs TRBV27 and TRBJ2-1, with 9 bases matching TRBD1. Trimming removed 4 bases from V and 3 bases from J; junction bases left unmatched: 13. Germline values: CDR1 MNHEY, CDR2 SMNVEV (reference sequence). The CDR3 contains 18 residues. The CDR3 sequence is CASSSQTGGTPLYNEQFF. CDR3 nucleotide sequence: TGTGCCAGCAGTTCCCAGACAGGGGGAACGCCTCTCTACAATGAGCAGTTCTTC.

The chain is built from TRBV7-2 and TRBJ2-3; TRBD2 matches 8 bases. The CDR3 runs to 16 residues. Germline loops: CDR1 SGHTA, CDR2 FQGNSA. The ends lost 2 bases at V and 5 bases at J; junction bases unmatched: 9. The CDR3 spells CASSLWLAGRLDTQYF. In DNA form, the CDR3 reads TGTGCCAGCAGCTTATGGTTAGCGGGGAGGTTAGATACGCAGTATTTT.

Here the CDR3 DNA reads TGTGCCAGCAGTACCGGGACAGACTATGGCTACACCTTC. Its protein is CASSTGTDYGYTF. V gene TRBV28 combines with J gene TRBJ1-2; TRBD1 matches at 7 bases. V lost 5 bases, J lost 3 bases, and 3 bases stayed unmatched. The CDR3 consists of 13 residues. Germline CDR1 reads MDHEN; CDR2 reads SYDVKM.

The rearrangement links TRBV28 to TRBJ1-2; D remains ambiguous. V gave up 7 bases and J gave up 1 base, with 7 bases separating them. The germline V gene encodes CDR1 MDHEN and CDR2 SYDVKM. The CDR3 extends over 12 amino acids. CDR3: CASTYSNYGYTF. The CDR3 nucleotides read TGTGCCAGCACCTACAGTAACTATGGCTACACCTTC.

The chain uses TRBV28 and TRBJ1-1; D remains unclear. In germline, CDR1 is MDHEN, CDR2 SYDVKM. Trimming left V 3 bases short and J 1 base short, with 3 bases between. The CDR3 sequence is 12 residues long. CDR3 bases: TGTGCCAGCAGTTTTTGGAACACTGAAGCTTTCTTT. This gives the protein CASSFWNTEAFF.

The V gene is TRBV27, the J gene TRBJ2-1; 7 bases map to TRBD2. The CDR3 has 15 residues. The germline V gene has CDR1 MNHEY and CDR2 SMNVEV (reference sequence). Losses at the gene ends were 9 bases for V and 0 bases for J; bases not matched to a gene: 8. CDR3 coding DNA: TGTGCCAGTTTGTCTAGCGGACACTCCTACAATGAGCAGTTCTTC. It encodes CASLSSGHSYNEQFF.

V usage is TRBV5-4 and J usage is TRBJ2-7; no clear D. Germline CDR1 SGHNT, CDR2 YYREEE (reference sequence). This CDR3 region has 12 residues. Trimming shortened V by 3 bases and J by 3 bases, and 7 bases separated the two germline ends. CDR3 sequence reads: CASSSDGYEQYF. The DNA of the CDR3 is TGTGCCAGCAGCTCCGACGGCTACGAGCAGTACTTC.

The CDR3 DNA follows: TGTGCCAGCAGTGAGGTCCCGGCGGTAGCTTTCTTT. Translated: CASSEVPAVAFF. The chain joins TRBV6-1 to TRBJ1-1; no clear D. Between the trimmed V and J ends, which lost 3 bases and 10 bases, there was a span of 12 bases. The germline gives CDR1 MNHNS, CDR2 SASEGT. The CDR3 consists of 12 residues.

The chain uses TRBV19 and TRBJ2-7; D call uncertain. CDR1 is LNHDA, CDR2 SQIVND, per germline (reference sequence). V gave up 3 bases and J gave up 0 bases, with 6 bases separating them. This CDR3 is 13 amino acids long. CDR3 residues: CASSMPNSYEQYF. In DNA form, the CDR3 reads TGTGCCAGTAGTATGCCCAACTCCTACGAGCAGTACTTC. Based on the CDR3 plus reference TRBV19 and TRBJ2-7, the full variable domain is DGGITQSPKYLFRKEGQNVTLSCEQNLNHDAMYWYRQDPGQGLRLIYYSQIVNDFQKGDIAEGYSVSREKKESFPLTVTSAQKNPTAFYLCASSMPNSYEQYFGPGTRLTVT.

The CDR3, as DNA: TGTGCCAGCAGCTCCATTCTCCTCAATGAGCAGTTCTTC. Its translation is CASSSILLNEQFF. The chain carries TRBV11-3 and TRBJ2-1; D is uncertain. Germline V gene sequence: CDR1 SGHNT, CDR2 YENEEA. The CDR3 sequence is 13 residues long. V was clipped by 4 bases and J by 6 bases, with 10 bases between them.

This clone was detected only once. This sequence joins TRBV28 and TRBJ2-3; 9 bases are shared with TRBD2. V was pared by 6 bases and J by 2 bases, with 15 bases of the junction left unmatched. The CDR3 is 18 residues long. Per the germline V gene, CDR1 is MDHEN and CDR2 is SYDVKM. The CDR3 DNA follows: TGTGCCAGCAGCTCCTGGATTAGTAGCGGGAGTCCCACAGATACGCAGTATTTT. Residues: CASSSWISSGSPTDTQYF.

This clone was counted a single time. The V and J genes are TRBV19 and TRBJ1-1; possible D gene TRBD1, 6 bases. The germline V and J ends were trimmed by 7 bases and 1 base, with 19 bases remaining between them. The germline V gene encodes CDR1 LNHDA and CDR2 SQIVND (reference sequence). This CDR3 has 16 residues. Here the CDR3 reads CASNSRNREENTEAFF. The CDR3 bases are TGTGCCAGTAATTCCCGGAACAGGGAGGAGAACACTGAAGCTTTCTTT.

The CDR3 protein is CASSIDLGAGEQFF. The CDR3 bases are TGTGCCAGTAGTATAGATTTAGGGGCGGGTGAGCAGTTCTTC. This rearrangement joins TRBV19 to TRBJ2-1, with D perhaps assigned TRBD1 or TRBD2 (5 bases each). CDR3 length: 14 amino acids. The V end lost 0 bases, the J end lost 9 bases, and 12 bases lay between the germline ends. Per the germline V gene, CDR1 is LNHDA and CDR2 is SQIVND (reference sequence).

The chain employs TRBV3-1 (or the pseudogene TRBV3-2) and TRBJ1-1; D not resolved. CDR1 and CDR2 from the germline V gene are LGHDT and YNNKEL (reference sequence). The germline V and J ends were trimmed by 2 bases and 1 base, with 5 bases remaining between them. The CDR3 consists of 13 residues. CDR3: CASSQTENTEAFF. In nucleotides, the CDR3 is TGTGCCAGCAGCCAAACAGAGAACACTGAAGCTTTCTTT.

V and J are TRBV27 and TRBJ2-7; 7 positions agree with TRBD1. V trimming: 4 bases; J trimming: 3 bases; junction bases outside the gene matches: 18. The CDR3 has 18 residues. Germline assignment: CDR1 MNHEY and CDR2 SMNVEV (reference sequence). DNA of the CDR3: TGTGCCAGCAGTTACCGTGTGAGGGGGCAGGGAGTCAACTACGAGCAGTACTTC. It codes for CASSYRVRGQGVNYEQYF.

The CDR3 spells CASTQRGFTDTQYF. The CDR3 bases are TGTGCCAGCACGCAGCGGGGGTTCACAGATACGCAGTATTTT. The chain uses TRBV2 and TRBJ2-3, with 8 bases matching TRBD2. CDR1 and CDR2 (germline): SNHLY, FYNNEI. Trimming took 7 bases from V and 2 from J; bases not matched to a gene: 5. The CDR3 sequence is 14 residues long.

The CDR3 is CAISHRDSVLYEQYF. The CDR3 DNA reads TGTGCCATCAGCCATCGGGACAGCGTTCTTTACGAGCAGTACTTC. The V and J genes are TRBV10-3 and TRBJ2-7; 7 bases match TRBD1. V lost 6 bases, J lost 4 bases, and 12 bases stayed unmatched. Germline assignment: CDR1 ENHRY and CDR2 SYGVKD. The CDR3 has 15 amino acids.

The chain carries TRBV24-1 and TRBJ2-5; 8 nucleotides agree with TRBD1. In germline, CDR1 is KGHDR, CDR2 SFDVKD. This CDR3 contains 14 residues. V was clipped by 7 bases and J by 4 bases; unmatched bases: 7. The chain's CDR3 is CATRAGGAGETQYF. As DNA, the CDR3 is TGTGCCACCAGAGCAGGGGGCGCGGGAGAGACCCAGTACTTC.

For the CDR3, the DNA is TGTGCCAGCAAAAAAGGGACAGTCACAGATACGCAGTATTTT. Its translation: CASKKGTVTDTQYF. The chain links TRBV27 to TRBJ2-3; 7 nucleotides line up with TRBD1. This CDR3 is 14 amino acids long. The V gene end was trimmed by 7 bases and the J gene end by 2 bases; junction bases not matched to a gene: 6. Germline CDR1 is MNHEY and CDR2 is SMNVEV (reference sequence).

V and J are TRBV5-6 and TRBJ2-7, with TRBD2 matching over 7 bases. V was clipped by 0 bases and J by 3 bases; unmatched bases: 0. This CDR3 contains 13 residues. Germline CDR1 SGHDT, CDR2 YYEEEE. The CDR3 region is CASSLGDYYEQYF. CDR3 nucleotide sequence: TGTGCCAGCAGCTTGGGGGACTACTACGAGCAGTACTTC.

Remarks on this clone: At one end the junction does not follow the germline gene, possibly because of a read error. The CDR3 DNA is TGTTTCCCCCGGGCCAAAACCTTC. Its translation: CFPRAKTF. This chain connects TRBV29-1 to TRBJ2-4; no definite D call. Germline V gene data show CDR1 as SQVTM and CDR2 as ANQGSEA. CDR3 length equals 8 residues.

Written as DNA, the CDR3 is TGTGCCAGCACATTGAGCGGCTACTACGAGCAGTACTTC. This translates into CASTLSGYYEQYF. This rearrangement joins TRBV2 to TRBJ2-7; a weak D match, TRBD2 (5 bases). Germline CDR1 is SNHLY and CDR2 is FYNNEI. The CDR3 is 13 residues long. Trimming took off 7 bases at V and 3 bases at J, with 13 bases between the two ends.

A word on this clone: Other nucleotide sequences in the sample specify the same CDR3. The CDR3 sequence is CASTRDSNQPQHF. CDR3 nucleotide sequence: TGTGCCAGCACCAGGGATAGCAATCAGCCCCAGCATTTT. The chain has TRBV2 and TRBJ1-5, with D maybe TRBD1 (5 bases). Germline V gives CDR1 SNHLY, CDR2 FYNNEI. V lost 7 bases, J lost 0 bases, and 7 bases lay in between. The CDR3 extends over 13 amino acids.

The chain is built from TRBV12-3 or TRBV12-4 and TRBJ1-5, with 7 bases lining up with TRBD1. V lost 5 bases and J lost 5; bases outside the gene matches: 3. The length of the CDR3 is 13 residues. The CDR3 here is CASSGDSYQPQHF. The CDR3 bases are TGTGCCAGCAGTGGGGACAGCTATCAGCCCCAGCATTTT.

This chain joins TRBV2 and TRBJ2-3; D is perhaps TRBD1 or TRBD2 (5 bases each). Germline CDR1 reads SNHLY; CDR2 reads FYNNEI. V gave up 6 bases and J gave up 7 bases, with 17 bases separating them. The CDR3 loop spans 14 amino acids. For the CDR3, the DNA is TGTGCCAGCAGATCCGGGGCCACGGAGTATACGCAGTATTTT. It encodes CASRSGATEYTQYF.

V gene TRBV27 combines with J gene TRBJ2-7; 7 bases align to TRBD1. Looked up from germline, CDR1 is MNHEY and CDR2 is SMNVEV (reference sequence). V lost 6 bases, J lost 4 bases, and 9 bases stayed unmatched. This CDR3 is built from 14 residues. CDR3 sequence: CASRTTGRGYEQYF. The CDR3 nucleotides are TGTGCCAGCAGAACGACAGGGAGAGGATACGAGCAGTACTTC.

The V call is TRBV14, the J call TRBJ2-7; TRBD1 is a possible D gene (6 bases). The CDR3 has 13 residues. CDR1 is SGHDN and CDR2 is FVKESK in the germline V gene. Trimming took off 5 bases at V and 3 bases at J, with 11 bases between the two ends. CDR3 nucleotide sequence: TGTGCCAGCAGCTTGGAACAGGGCTACGAGCAGTACTTC. Its translation is CASSLEQGYEQYF.

The rearrangement joins TRBV6-6 to TRBJ1-5; TRBD1 is a possible D gene (6 bases). The CDR3 has 15 residues. The V and J ends lost 5 bases and 7 bases respectively, with 18 bases between them. Germline lookup yields CDR1 MNHNY and CDR2 SVGAGI (reference sequence). The CDR3 DNA reads TGTGCCAGCAGTAAGCCTACAGGGATTGGACAGCCCCAGCATTTT. It codes for CASSKPTGIGQPQHF.